This T cell receptor (beta chain) was profiled in a study of beta chain features in type 1 diabetes. Regarding the study as a whole: Naive, central memory and regulatory TCRB repertoires appeared more similar among patients than healthy donors.

Notes on this clone: The target antigen is unknown.

On average, the one heparinised blood draw given by each donor was about 116 mL. After removal of 4 bases from V and 5 bases from J, the junction contained 6 bases not matched to a gene. The germline CDR1 and CDR2 sequences are KGHSH and LQKENI. The CDR3 sequence is 16 residues long. All of the isolated RNA was reverse transcribed, so expressed TCRB transcripts were sequenced. Profiled with immunoSEQ multiplex PCR; TCRdb holds only in-frame clones, not every one. The data show approximately 170,000 clones, with 7.5% to 9.5% seen just once and roughly 2.5% held by the top ten. The sequenced sample was central memory CD4+ T cells from blood. The clonotype originates from a woman aged 18-29 years in good health. This chain connects TRBV18 to TRBJ1-6; 9 bases fit TRBD1. This chain's CDR3 is CASSQLGQGNNSPLHF. The CDR3 coding sequence is TGTGCCAGCTCACAACTTGGACAGGGGAATAATTCACCCCTCCACTTT. The full variable domain, in which reference TRBV18 and TRBJ1-6 provide the parts outside the CDR3, is NAGVMQNPRHLVRRRGQEARLRCSPMKGHSHVYWYRQLPEEGLKFMVYLQKENIIDESGMPKERFSAEFPKEGPSILRIQQVVRGDSAAYFCASSQLGQGNNSPLHFGNGTRLTVT.